This TCR beta chain is drawn from a study of T cell responses to AZD1222 COVID-19 vaccine. Regarding the study as a whole: The study sampled repertoires only after the peak T cell response.

As concerns this clone: Its antigen is still unknown.

The germline V gene encodes CDR1 LGHDT and CDR2 YNNKEL (reference sequence). Germline trimming cut 4 bases from V and 4 bases from J; bases unmatched to any gene: 6. The CDR3 loop spans 14 amino acids. Doses given second, at about 4 or about 12 weeks, were pooled. TCRdb keeps only in-frame clones here, not all; method: immunoSEQ multiplex PCR. The sample includes about 120,000 clones, roughly nine tenths of them seen just once. The source was peripheral blood, collected 28 days after the second AZD1222 dose. V is TRBV3-1 (or the pseudogene TRBV3-2) and J is TRBJ2-7, with 8 bases identical to TRBD2. This sequence was found in an adult who received the AZD1222 COVID-19 vaccine. The CDR3 loop is CASSLAGGPYEQYF. As DNA, the CDR3 is TGTGCCAGCAGCCTCGCGGGGGGACCTTACGAGCAGTACTTC.